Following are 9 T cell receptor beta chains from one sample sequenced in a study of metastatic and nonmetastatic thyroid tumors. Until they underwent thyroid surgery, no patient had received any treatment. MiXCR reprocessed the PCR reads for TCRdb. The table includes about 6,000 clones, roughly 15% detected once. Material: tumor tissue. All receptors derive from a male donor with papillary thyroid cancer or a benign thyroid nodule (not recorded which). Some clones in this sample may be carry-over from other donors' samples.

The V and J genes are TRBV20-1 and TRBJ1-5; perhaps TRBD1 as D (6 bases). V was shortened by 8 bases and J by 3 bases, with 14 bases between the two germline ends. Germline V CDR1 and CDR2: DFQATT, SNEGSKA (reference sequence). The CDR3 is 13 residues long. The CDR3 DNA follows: TGCAGTTCTGTGCGACAGGCCAATCAGCCCCAGCATTTT. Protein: CSSVRQANQPQHF.

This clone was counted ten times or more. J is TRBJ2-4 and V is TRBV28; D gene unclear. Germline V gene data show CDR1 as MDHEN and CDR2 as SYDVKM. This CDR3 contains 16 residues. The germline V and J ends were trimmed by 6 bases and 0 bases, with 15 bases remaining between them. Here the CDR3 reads CASSRLATLAKNIQYF. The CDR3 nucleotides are TGTGCCAGCAGCCGGCTGGCTACATTAGCCAAAAACATTCAGTACTTC.

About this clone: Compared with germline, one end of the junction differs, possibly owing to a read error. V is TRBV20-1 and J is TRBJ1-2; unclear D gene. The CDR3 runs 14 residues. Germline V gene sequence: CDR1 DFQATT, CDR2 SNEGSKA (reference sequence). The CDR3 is CSARGSASGYGLWF. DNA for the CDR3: TGCAGTGCTAGAGGTTCCGCAAGTGGGTATGGCTTGTGGTTC.

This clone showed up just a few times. DNA for the CDR3: TGTGCCACCGAGCGGGATTCCTACAATGAGCAGTTCTTC. It is translated as CATERDSYNEQFF. The J gene is TRBJ2-1, the V gene TRBV6-1, with 7 nucleotides matching TRBD2. The germline gives CDR1 MNHNS, CDR2 SASEGT. Unmatched junction bases numbered 4, after V lost 10 bases and J lost 1 base. The CDR3 runs to 13 residues.

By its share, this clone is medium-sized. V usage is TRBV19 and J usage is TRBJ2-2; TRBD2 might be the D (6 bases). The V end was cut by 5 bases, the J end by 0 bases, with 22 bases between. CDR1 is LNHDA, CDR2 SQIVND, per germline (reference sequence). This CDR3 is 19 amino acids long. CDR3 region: CASSDGTAEEPPNTGELFF. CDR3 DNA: TGTGCCAGTAGTGACGGGACTGCCGAAGAACCTCCGAACACCGGGGAGCTGTTTTTT.

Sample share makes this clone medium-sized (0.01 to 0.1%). CDR3 DNA: TGTGCCAGTAGTATTACGAGGGGACAGAATGGCTACACCTTC. This sequence encodes CASSITRGQNGYTF. The chain recombines TRBV19 with TRBJ1-2; 7 bases are shared with TRBD1. V shed 3 bases and J 6 bases; nucleotides not matched to a gene: 7. The CDR3 is 14 amino acids. Germline CDR1 reads LNHDA; CDR2 reads SQIVND (reference sequence). Full variable domain (outside the CDR3, taken from reference TRBV19 and TRBJ1-2): DGGITQSPKYLFRKEGQNVTLSCEQNLNHDAMYWYRQDPGQGLRLIYYSQIVNDFQKGDIAEGYSVSREKKESFPLTVTSAQKNPTAFYLCASSITRGQNGYTFGSGTRLTVV.

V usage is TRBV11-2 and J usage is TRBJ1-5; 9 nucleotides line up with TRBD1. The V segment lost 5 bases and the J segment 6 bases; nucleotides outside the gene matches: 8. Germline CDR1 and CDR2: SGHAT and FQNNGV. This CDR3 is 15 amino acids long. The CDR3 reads CASSKSGTGIQPQHF. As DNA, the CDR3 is TGTGCCAGCAGCAAATCCGGGACAGGGATTCAGCCCCAGCATTTT.

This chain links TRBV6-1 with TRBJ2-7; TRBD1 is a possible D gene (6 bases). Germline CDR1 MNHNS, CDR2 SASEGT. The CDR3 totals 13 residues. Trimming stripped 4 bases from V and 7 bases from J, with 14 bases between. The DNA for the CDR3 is TGTGCCAGCAGTGGGCAGGGGCGGAGGGAGCAGTACTTC. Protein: CASSGQGRREQYF.

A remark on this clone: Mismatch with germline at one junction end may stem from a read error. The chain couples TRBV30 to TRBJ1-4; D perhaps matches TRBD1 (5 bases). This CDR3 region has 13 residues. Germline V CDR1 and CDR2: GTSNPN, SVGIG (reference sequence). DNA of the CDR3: TGTGCCTGGGGGGGGACGGCTAATGAGAAACTGTTTTTT. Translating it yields CAWGGTANEKLFF.